This is a list of T cell receptor beta chains from one sample in a study of shared clonotypes between healthy human individuals. Sequencing was performed with immunoSEQ multiplex PCR; in TCRdb, only in-frame clones are kept and a portion is missing. The table shows approximately 1,500,000 clones, with roughly 96% occurring only once. The sample taken for sequencing was naive CD4+ T cells sorted from blood. The source of these receptors is a man aged 30 to 39 in good health. Both conserved end residues are part of each CDR3. D genes are given only for firm matches. Rows may omit the clone size; those that give it use once, few, many or a size class.

clone_size	d_call	v_call	j_call	cdr3_aa	cdr3_nt
NA	TRBD2	TRBV28	TRBJ2-7	CASYSTGGLAGISYEQYF	TGTGCCAGCTACTCAACCGGGGGACTAGCGGGAATCTCCTACGAGCAGTACTTC
NA	NA	TRBV5-4	TRBJ2-6	CASSLRLTGRSGANVLTF	TGTGCCAGCAGCTTGCGGTTAACAGGCCGCTCTGGGGCCAACGTCCTGACTTTC
NA	NA	TRBV7-2	TRBJ2-2	CASSLVVLANTGELFF	TGTGCCAGCAGCTTAGTGGTCCTAGCTAACACCGGGGAGCTGTTTTTT
NA	NA	TRBV5-4	TRBJ1-1	CASSPRGSTEAFF	TGTGCCAGCAGCCCCAGGGGTAGCACTGAAGCTTTCTTT
NA	NA	TRBV15	TRBJ2-2	CATSVVSGGELFF	TGTGCCACCAGCGTAGTATCCGGCGGGGAGCTGTTTTTT
NA	NA	TRBV5-1	TRBJ2-3	CASSSGTPTDTQYF	TGCGCCAGCAGCTCCGGGACCCCCACAGATACGCAGTATTTT
NA	NA	TRBV2	TRBJ2-4	CASTGSSKAKNIQYF	TGTGCCAGCACAGGCAGCAGCAAAGCCAAAAACATTCAGTACTTC
once	NA	TRBV29-1	TRBJ2-1	CSVEPLGSYNEQFF	TGCAGCGTTGAACCGCTAGGGTCCTACAATGAGCAGTTCTTC
NA	NA	TRBV7-7	TRBJ2-7	CASSLALVFDILTYEQYF	TGTGCTAGCAGCTTAGCGTTAGTTTTCGACATACTCACGTACGAGCAGTACTTC
NA	NA	TRBV11-2	TRBJ2-7	CASSFAISYEQYF	TGTGCCAGCAGCTTTGCAATATCCTACGAGCAGTACTTC
NA	TRBD2	TRBV5-1	TRBJ2-1	CASSLVILAGGPSSYNEQFF	TGCGCCAGCAGCTTGGTTATTCTAGCGGGAGGGCCGAGCTCCTACAATGAGCAGTTCTTC
NA	NA	TRBV6-6	TRBJ2-1	CASSYSTGAVYNEQFF	TGTGCCAGCAGTTACTCGACCGGGGCGGTCTACAATGAGCAGTTCTTC
NA	NA	TRBV4-3	TRBJ1-3	CASSQWGGNTIYF	TGCGCCAGCAGCCAATGGGGAGGAAACACCATATATTTT
once	TRBD2	TRBV29-1	TRBJ2-7	CSGGGAGDLYEQYF	TGCAGCGGGGGAGGAGCGGGAGACCTATACGAGCAGTACTTC
once	TRBD2	TRBV19	TRBJ2-7	CASSTTGTSGRAEQYF	TGTGCCAGTAGTACGACCGGGACTAGCGGGAGGGCCGAGCAGTACTTC
NA	TRBD2	TRBV11-2	TRBJ2-5	CASSSETSVETQYF	TGTGCCAGCAGCTCCGAGACTAGCGTAGAGACCCAGTACTTC
NA	TRBD1	TRBV4-1	TRBJ1-5	CASSQSGQGGSNQPQHF	TGCGCCAGCAGCCAATCGGGACAGGGCGGGAGCAATCAGCCCCAGCATTTT
NA	NA	TRBV5-1	TRBJ2-3	CASSLDSPIQDTQYF	TGCGCCAGCAGCTTGGACAGCCCGATTCAAGATACGCAGTATTTT
NA	NA	TRBV2	TRBJ1-5	CASSATGPNQPQHF	TGTGCCAGCAGCGCGACAGGCCCCAATCAGCCCCAGCATTTT
NA	NA	TRBV6-6	TRBJ2-5	CASSYPGGGETQYF	TGTGCCAGCAGTTACCCTGGAGGCGGAGAGACCCAGTACTTC
NA	TRBD1	TRBV5-1	TRBJ1-5	CASSLGPRQGGNQPQHF	TGCGCCAGCAGCTTGGGGCCCCGACAGGGGGGCAATCAGCCCCAGCATTTT
NA	NA	TRBV6-4	TRBJ1-2	CASSDPSRGNNYGYTF	TGTGCCAGCAGTGACCCTAGCCGTGGGAATAACTATGGCTACACCTTC
NA	TRBD2	TRBV5-4	TRBJ2-5	CASSYTSGRRETQYF	TGTGCCAGCAGCTATACTAGCGGGAGACGAGAGACCCAGTACTTC
NA	TRBD2	TRBV19	TRBJ2-3	CASSIVLAGDLDTQYF	TGTGCCAGTAGTATAGTACTAGCGGGAGATCTGGATACGCAGTATTTT
once	TRBD2	TRBV5-4	TRBJ2-7	CASSLGGLAGGVPYEQYF	TGTGCCAGCAGCTTGGGGGGACTAGCGGGAGGCGTACCCTACGAGCAGTACTTC
NA	NA	TRBV5-4	TRBJ2-7	CASSSLVGPGGEQYF	TGTGCCAGCAGCTCCCTAGTGGGCCCAGGGGGGGAGCAGTACTTC